These 21 T cell receptor beta chains were all obtained from the same sample, sequenced in a study of metastatic and nonmetastatic thyroid tumors. With MiXCR, TCRdb reprocessed the PCR reads. The profile shows over 10,000 clones, 31% of them singletons. Every patient underwent thyroid surgery untreated. Material for sequencing was tumor tissue. Every receptor here comes from a male donor with papillary thyroid cancer or a benign thyroid nodule (not recorded which). Some clones in this sample may be carry-over from other donors' samples.

There are many counts of this clone. DNA for the CDR3: TGTGCCAGCAGCTTTCCTAGGGAAGGCGGGGAGCTGTTTTTT. Its protein product is CASSFPREGGELFF. This sequence joins TRBV7-8 and TRBJ2-2; D is undetermined. V lost 3 bases and J 7 bases, leaving 12 bases between the germline ends. CDR1 is SGHVS and CDR2 is FQNEAQ in the germline V gene. CDR3 length: 14 amino acids.

Comments on this clone: One end of the junction is discordant with germline, which a read error may explain. V usage is TRBV10-2 and J usage is TRBJ2-2, with TRBD2 as a possible D gene (5 bases). Germline V gene sequence: CDR1 WSHSY, CDR2 SAAADI. This CDR3 is 16 amino acids long. CDR3 residues: CPSSPLAGVTAGELFF. The CDR3 DNA reads TGCCCCAGCAGCCCTCTAGCTGGAGTTACGGCCGGGGAGCTGTTTTTT.

This clone is judged medium-sized (0.01 to 0.1%). The chain has TRBV5-1 and TRBJ1-2; 11 positions match TRBD1. The CDR3 spans 16 residues. Germline values: CDR1 SGHRS, CDR2 YFSETQ. With 0 bases clipped from V and 5 bases from J, the junction kept 6 bases outside the gene matches. Here the CDR3 reads CASSLGSGQGAYGYTF. The CDR3 nucleotides read TGCGCCAGCAGCTTGGGATCCGGACAGGGGGCATATGGCTACACCTTC. The complete variable domain, with remaining parts taken from reference TRBV5-1 and TRBJ1-2, reads KAGVTQTPRYLIKTRGQQVTLSCSPISGHRSVSWYQQTPGQGLQFLFEYFSETQRNKGNFPGRFSGRQFSNSRSEMNVSTLELGDSALYLCASSLGSGQGAYGYTFGSGTRLTVV.

In its sample, this clone was seen many times. The chain employs TRBV19 and TRBJ1-2; D not resolved. Trimming stripped 3 bases from V and 6 bases from J, with 14 bases between. CDR1 LNHDA and CDR2 SQIVND come from the germline V gene (reference sequence). This CDR3 contains 14 residues. The CDR3 coding sequence is TGTGCCAGTAGTATGGATAGAAGTGTGAATGGCTACACCTTC. It specifies CASSMDRSVNGYTF.

On this clone itself: Germline and junction disagree at one end, which may indicate a read error. The CDR3 sequence: CASSSGRGEEECF. DNA of the CDR3: TGTGCCAGCAGTTCCGGGAGAGGAGAGGAGGAGTGCTTC. The genes are TRBV28 and TRBJ2-1, with a weak D call TRBD2 (6 bases). Germline lookup yields CDR1 MDHEN and CDR2 SYDVKM. The CDR3 sequence is 13 residues long.

The table lists this clone with a few counts. In nucleotides, the CDR3 is TGTGCCAGTAGTATAGGGATTACTGGGGCCAACGTCCTGACTTTC. This gives the protein CASSIGITGANVLTF. The rearrangement joins TRBV19 to TRBJ2-6, with D hard to call. The CDR3 runs to 15 residues. V was shortened by 1 base and J by 2 bases, with 6 bases between the two germline ends. CDR1 and CDR2 from the germline V gene are LNHDA and SQIVND (reference sequence).

This rearrangement joins TRBV20-1 to TRBJ1-4, with D unresolved. The CDR3 has 12 amino acids. The V gene's germline CDR1 is DFQATT and CDR2 SNEGSKA (reference sequence). V lost 5 bases, J lost 8 bases, and 12 bases lay in between. The CDR3 DNA sequence: TGCAGTGCTGCCTCTGGACGCGAAAAACTGTTTTTT. Encoded protein: CSAASGREKLFF.

A word on this clone: Compared with germline, one end of the junction differs, possibly owing to a read error. The chain carries TRBV9 and TRBJ2-2; D gene unclear. Per the germline V gene, CDR1 is SGDLS and CDR2 is YYNGEE. This CDR3 is built from 16 residues. This CDR3 is CASSVASPANTRELFF. Written as DNA, the CDR3 is TGTGCCAGCAGCGTAGCGAGTCCCGCGAACACCCGGGAGCTGTTTTTT.

This clone was found a few times. The J gene is TRBJ1-2, the V gene TRBV6-6; no firm D call. Between the trimmed V and J ends, which lost 3 bases and 2 bases, there was a span of 13 bases. Germline V gene lookup returns CDR1 MNHNY and CDR2 SVGAGI (reference sequence). The CDR3 contains 15 residues. In DNA, the CDR3 is TGTGCCAGCAGTTATTCAGCCGGGATAAACTATGGCTACACCTTC. It translates to CASSYSAGINYGYTF.

This clone came up a few times. The V gene is TRBV6-1, the J gene TRBJ2-3; TRBD2 matches at 8 bases. V shed 5 bases and J 6 bases; nucleotides not matched to a gene: 7. The CDR3 spans 14 residues. In germline, CDR1 is MNHNS, CDR2 SASEGT. The CDR3 loop reads CASSWGSGGDTQYF. CDR3 coding DNA: TGTGCCAGCAGTTGGGGCTCGGGGGGGGATACGCAGTATTTT.

The genes are TRBV6-2 or TRBV6-3 and TRBJ1-2; D might be TRBD1 (5 bases). The germline CDR1 and CDR2 sequences are MNHEY and SVGEGT. Trimming took 4 bases from V and 4 from J, leaving 10 bases between them. This CDR3 spans 13 amino acids. In DNA, the CDR3 is TGTGCCAGCAGTTCCAGGGTGAGCTATGGCTACACCTTC. It encodes CASSSRVSYGYTF.

Note on this clone: This likely comes from a read error, as the CDR3 has no conserved phenylalanine or tryptophan at its end. The V and J genes are TRBV18 and TRBJ2-5; D gene ambiguous. The CDR3 runs 13 residues. The germline V gene encodes CDR1 KGHSH and CDR2 LQKENI. V was cut by 5 bases and J by 2 bases, with 9 bases left in between. The DNA for the CDR3 is TGTGCCAGCTCAGAATCCCTGCAAGAGACCCAGTACGTC. Its protein product is CASSESLQETQYV.

The chain couples TRBV11-3 to TRBJ2-1, with D possibly being TRBD2 (5 bases). The CDR3 loop spans 14 amino acids. Trimming removed 5 bases from V and 9 bases from J, with 17 bases in between. Germline lookup yields CDR1 SGHNT and CDR2 YENEEA. CDR3 amino acids: CASSHPVLVGEQFF. The CDR3 nucleotides read TGTGCCAGCAGCCACCCGGTACTAGTGGGTGAGCAGTTCTTC.

This clone was seen repeatedly, ten times or more. This rearrangement joins TRBV4-1 to TRBJ2-5; 7 nucleotides match TRBD1. CDR3 length: 16 amino acids. Germline lookup yields CDR1 MGHRA and CDR2 YSYEKL. The V gene end was trimmed by 1 base and the J gene end by 5 bases; junction bases not matched to a gene: 10. The CDR3 here is CASSQGSQGMWETQYF. As DNA, the CDR3 is TGCGCCAGCAGCCAAGGCTCACAGGGGATGTGGGAGACCCAGTACTTC.

Notes on this clone: A junction end diverges from the germline sequence, so it may reflect a read error. The chain couples TRBV11-3 to TRBJ2-3, with D hard to call. Per the germline V gene, CDR1 is SGHNT and CDR2 is YENEEA. The CDR3 extends over 15 amino acids. The CDR3 coding sequence is TGTGACAGCAGCCAAGTAGACATCTACACAGATACGCAGTATTTT. It codes for CDSSQVDIYTDTQYF.

There are a few counts of this clone. J is TRBJ2-5 and V is TRBV7-8; TRBD1 agrees at 9 bases. The junction had 5 bases not matched to a gene; V was cut back by 5 bases and J by 4 bases. Germline V gives CDR1 SGHVS, CDR2 FQNEAQ. This CDR3 contains 14 residues. CDR3: CASSVTGGAETQYF. CDR3 DNA: TGTGCCAGCAGCGTTACAGGGGGCGCAGAGACCCAGTACTTC.

This clone is labeled as medium-sized. Here the CDR3 DNA reads TGTGCCAGTAGTATAGCACATGAGCAGTTCTTC. Translating gives CASSIAHEQFF. The J gene is TRBJ2-1, the V gene TRBV19, with D unclear. Germline V gene sequence: CDR1 LNHDA, CDR2 SQIVND (reference sequence). The CDR3 has 11 amino acids. The V and J ends lost 1 base and 8 bases respectively, with 3 bases between them.

This clone was found a few times. This sequence joins TRBV6-1 and TRBJ1-1; D call uncertain. Germline V lookup: CDR1 MNHNS, CDR2 SASEGT. The CDR3 has 14 residues. V lost 7 bases and J 4 bases, leaving 16 bases between the germline ends. CDR3 sequence: CASTQYKTGTEAFF. The CDR3 DNA follows: TGTGCCAGCACCCAATACAAGACGGGCACTGAAGCTTTCTTT.

This clone was counted once. The gene calls are TRBV4-3 and TRBJ1-1; no definite D call. Germline values: CDR1 LGHNA, CDR2 YSLEER. With 1 base removed from V and 8 bases from J, the gap between germline ends came to 20 bases. The CDR3 loop spans 16 amino acids. CDR3 DNA: TGCGCCAGCAGCCAAGCACTAAACGACGGACCGCGAGAAGCTTTCTTT. Translating gives CASSQALNDGPREAFF.

In its sample, this clone was seen a few times. The V and J genes are TRBV7-2 and TRBJ2-7, with D maybe TRBD1 (6 bases). Deletions cut 2 bases from V and 2 bases from J, with 10 bases between. The germline V gene encodes CDR1 SGHTA and CDR2 FQGNSA. The CDR3 spans 14 residues. The CDR3 reads CASSLYRATYEQYF. CDR3 DNA sequence: TGTGCCAGCAGCTTATACAGGGCTACCTACGAGCAGTACTTC.

This clone was counted only a few times. A read error may be the cause here, since a much bigger clone is one base away. Other DNA sequences in this specimen translate into the identical CDR3. CDR3 DNA: TGTGCCAGCAGACTGGACAGCACAGATACGCAGTACTTT. Protein product: CASRLDSTDTQYF. The genes are TRBV7-9 and TRBJ2-3, with D maybe TRBD1 (6 bases). CDR1 is SEHNR and CDR2 is FQNEAQ in the germline V gene (reference sequence). This CDR3 is 13 amino acids long.